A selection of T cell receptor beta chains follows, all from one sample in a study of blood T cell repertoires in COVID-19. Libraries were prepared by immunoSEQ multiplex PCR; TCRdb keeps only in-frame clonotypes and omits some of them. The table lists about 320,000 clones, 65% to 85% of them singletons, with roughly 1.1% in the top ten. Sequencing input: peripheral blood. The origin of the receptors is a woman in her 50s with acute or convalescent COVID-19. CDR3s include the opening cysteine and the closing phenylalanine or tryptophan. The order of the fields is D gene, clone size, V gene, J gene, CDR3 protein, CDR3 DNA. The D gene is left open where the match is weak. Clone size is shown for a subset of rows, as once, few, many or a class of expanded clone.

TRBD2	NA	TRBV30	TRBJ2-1	CAWSRLAGGDSSYNEQFF	TGTGCCTGGAGTCGACTAGCGGGGGGTGACAGCTCCTACAATGAGCAGTTCTTC
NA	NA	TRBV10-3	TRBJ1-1	CAISEQGSEAFF	TGTGCCATCAGTGAGCAGGGCTCTGAAGCTTTCTTT
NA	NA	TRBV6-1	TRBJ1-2	CASSEMPGDGYTF	TGTGCCAGCAGTGAAATGCCAGGCGACGGCTACACCTTC
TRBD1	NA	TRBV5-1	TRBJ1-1	CASSLTTTGIYSEAFF	TGCGCCAGCAGTCTAACCACGACAGGGATTTACTCTGAAGCTTTCTTT
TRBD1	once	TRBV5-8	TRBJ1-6	CASSLAPTGGRSPLHF	TGTGCCAGCAGCTTGGCCCCGACAGGGGGAAGATCACCCCTCCACTTT
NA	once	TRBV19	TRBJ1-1	CASSISRNTEAFF	TGTGCCAGTAGTATATCCAGAAACACTGAAGCTTTCTTT
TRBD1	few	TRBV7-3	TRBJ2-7	CASSWGDRFNSYEQYF	TGTGCCAGCAGCTGGGGGGACAGGTTTAACTCCTACGAGCAGTACTTC
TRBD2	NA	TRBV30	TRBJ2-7	CACSGGPERNEQYF	TGTGCCTGCTCGGGGGGACCGGAAAGAAACGAGCAGTACTTC
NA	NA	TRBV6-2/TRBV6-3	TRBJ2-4	CASSSIAALKNIQYF	TGTGCCAGCAGTTCGATAGCGGCCCTCAAAAACATTCAGTACTTC
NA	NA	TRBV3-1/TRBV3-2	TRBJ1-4	CASSQGAGHPNEKLFF	TGTGCCAGCAGCCAAGGGGCCGGACATCCTAATGAAAAACTGTTTTTT
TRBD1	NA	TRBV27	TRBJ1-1	CASSPLDRRGNTEAFF	TGTGCCAGCAGTCCCCTGGACAGGCGAGGGAACACTGAAGCTTTCTTT
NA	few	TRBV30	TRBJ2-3	CAWSVEADTQYF	TGTGCCTGGAGTGTAGAGGCAGATACGCAGTATTTT
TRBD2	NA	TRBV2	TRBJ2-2	CASLPSGGYTGELFF	TGTGCCAGCCTACCTAGCGGGGGGTACACCGGGGAGCTGTTTTTT
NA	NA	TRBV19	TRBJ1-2	CASSRGTSYGYTF	TGTGCCAGTAGTAGGGGGACTTCGTATGGCTACACCTTC
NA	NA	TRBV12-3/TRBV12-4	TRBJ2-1	CASSFGVEQFF	TGTGCCAGCAGCTTTGGAGTGGAGCAGTTCTTC
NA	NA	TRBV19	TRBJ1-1	CASRSGAANTEAFF	TGTGCCAGTAGGTCAGGGGCCGCCAACACTGAAGCTTTCTTT
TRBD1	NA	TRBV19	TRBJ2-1	CASSTDRDNEQFF	TGTGCCAGTAGTACGGACAGGGACAATGAGCAGTTCTTC
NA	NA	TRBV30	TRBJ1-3	CAWGGPGGNTIYF	TGTGCCTGGGGAGGACCCGGGGGAAACACCATATATTTT
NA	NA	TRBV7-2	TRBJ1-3	CASSPDRRSGNTIYF	TGTGCCAGCAGCCCGGACAGACGCTCTGGAAACACCATATATTTT
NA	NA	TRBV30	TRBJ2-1	CAWGGAPIINEQFF	TGTGCCTGGGGAGGGGCCCCGATCATAAATGAGCAGTTCTTC
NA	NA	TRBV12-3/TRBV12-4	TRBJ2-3	CASSGSTDTQYF	TGTGCCAGCAGCGGTAGCACAGATACGCAGTATTTT
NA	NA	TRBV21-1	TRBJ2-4	CASSKKRQGSNIQYF	TGTGCCAGCAGCAAGAAGCGGCAGGGGTCGAACATTCAGTACTTC
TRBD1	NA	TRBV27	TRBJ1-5	CASSPQGWNQPQHF	TGTGCCAGCAGTCCACAGGGGTGGAATCAGCCCCAGCATTTT
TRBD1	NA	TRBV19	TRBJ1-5	CASSLDRGRGNQPQHF	TGTGCCAGTAGTCTTGACAGGGGGCGCGGGAATCAGCCCCAGCATTTT
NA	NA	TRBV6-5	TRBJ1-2	CASREGSNYGYTF	TGTGCCAGCAGGGAGGGATCTAACTATGGCTACACCTTC
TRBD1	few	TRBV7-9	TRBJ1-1	CASSLGWDSGPMNTEAFF	TGTGCCAGCAGCTTAGGATGGGACAGTGGCCCCATGAACACTGAAGCTTTCTTT
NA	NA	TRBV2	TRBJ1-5	CASRTGRDGFQPQHF	TGTGCCAGCAGAACGGGCAGGGATGGTTTTCAGCCCCAGCATTTT
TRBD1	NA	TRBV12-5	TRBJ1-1	CASEPGQGWSGNTEAFF	TGTGCTAGTGAACCGGGACAGGGGTGGAGCGGGAACACTGAAGCTTTCTTT
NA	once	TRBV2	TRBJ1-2	CASSEARLVGYTF	TGTGCCAGCAGTGAAGCGCGGTTGGTCGGCTACACCTTC
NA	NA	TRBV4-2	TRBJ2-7	CASSQELTGDGYEQYF	TGTGCCAGCAGCCAAGAACTAACGGGAGATGGCTACGAGCAGTACTTC
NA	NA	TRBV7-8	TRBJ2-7	CASSLDVRSGKKGQYF	TGTGCCAGCAGCTTAGATGTGAGGTCGGGGAAGAAGGGGCAGTACTTC
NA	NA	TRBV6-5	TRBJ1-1	CASIALVEAEAFF	TGTGCCAGCATCGCTCTGGTTGAGGCTGAAGCTTTCTTT
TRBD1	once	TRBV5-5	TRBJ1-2	CASSFSGTGGVRGYTF	TGTGCCAGCAGCTTCTCCGGGACAGGGGGTGTTAGAGGCTACACCTTC
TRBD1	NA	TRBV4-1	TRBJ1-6	CASSQDRRQGNSPLHF	TGCGCCAGCAGCCAAGATCGGCGACAGGGGAATTCACCCCTCCACTTT
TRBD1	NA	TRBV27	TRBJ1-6	CASSLSAGGRSPLHF	TGTGCCAGCAGTTTATCGGCAGGGGGCCGTTCACCCCTCCACTTT
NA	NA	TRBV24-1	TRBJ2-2	CATSPMTGIGTGELFF	TGTGCCACCAGTCCGATGACGGGGATAGGCACCGGGGAGCTGTTTTTT
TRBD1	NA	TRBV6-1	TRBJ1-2	CASSDTGTGGVDGYTF	TGTGCCAGCAGTGATACCGGGACAGGGGGCGTCGATGGCTACACCTTC
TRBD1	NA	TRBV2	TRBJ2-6	CASRRDRVISGANVLTF	TGTGCCAGCAGGCGGGACAGGGTGATCTCTGGGGCCAACGTCCTGACTTTC
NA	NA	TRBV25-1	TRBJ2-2	CASSDMGGTGELFF	TGTGCCAGCAGTGATATGGGGGGCACCGGGGAGCTGTTTTTT
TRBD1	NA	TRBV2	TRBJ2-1	CASSGGQGNEQFF	TGTGCCAGCAGTGGGGGACAGGGGAATGAGCAGTTCTTC
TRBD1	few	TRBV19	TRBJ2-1	CASSRQGSYNEQFF	TGTGCCAGTAGTAGACAGGGTTCCTACAATGAGCAGTTCTTC
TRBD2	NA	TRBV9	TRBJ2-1	CASSVASGGTYNEQFF	TGTGCCAGCAGCGTAGCTTCGGGGGGAACCTACAATGAGCAGTTCTTC
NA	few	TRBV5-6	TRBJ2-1	CASSRHVEQFF	TGTGCCAGCAGTCGACACGTAGAGCAGTTCTTC
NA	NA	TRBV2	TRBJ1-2	CASSYRAGEGYTF	TGTGCCAGCAGTTACAGGGCTGGCGAGGGCTACACCTTC
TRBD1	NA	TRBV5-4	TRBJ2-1	CASSLGDRVNEQFF	TGTGCCAGCAGCTTGGGGGACAGGGTAAATGAGCAGTTCTTC
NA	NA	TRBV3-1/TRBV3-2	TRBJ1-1	CASSLGRGREAFF	TGTGCCAGCAGCCTCGGGAGGGGTCGTGAAGCTTTCTTT
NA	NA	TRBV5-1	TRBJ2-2	CASSLGVQSNTGELFF	TGCGCCAGCAGCTTGGGGGTACAGTCGAACACCGGGGAGCTGTTTTTT
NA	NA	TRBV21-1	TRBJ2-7	CASTVTGTGAYEQYF	TGTGCCAGCACCGTTACCGGGACAGGAGCCTACGAGCAGTACTTC
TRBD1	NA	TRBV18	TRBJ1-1	CASSPKGGGNRVISEAFF	TGTGCCAGCTCACCCAAAGGAGGGGGCAACAGGGTAATTAGTGAAGCTTTCTTT
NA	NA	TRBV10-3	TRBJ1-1	CAITDSRGSTEAFF	TGTGCCATCACCGATTCTCGGGGGAGCACTGAAGCTTTCTTT
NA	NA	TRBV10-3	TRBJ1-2	CAISESSEPNYGYTF	TGTGCCATCAGTGAGTCGAGTGAACCTAACTATGGCTACACCTTC
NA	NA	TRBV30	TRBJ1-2	CAWSPGTYGYTF	TGTGCCTGGAGTCCAGGGACTTATGGCTACACCTTC
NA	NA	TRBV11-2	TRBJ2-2	CASSLGQEYAGELFF	TGTGCCAGCAGCTTAGGACAGGAATACGCCGGGGAGCTGTTTTTT
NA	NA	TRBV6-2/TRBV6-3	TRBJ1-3	CASSYLGNTIYF	TGTGCCAGCAGTTACCTCGGAAACACCATATATTTT
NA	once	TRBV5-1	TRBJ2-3	CASSLVGASTDTQYF	TGCGCCAGCAGCTTGGTGGGGGCTAGCACAGATACGCAGTATTTT
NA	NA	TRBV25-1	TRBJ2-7	CASSRDTAYEQYF	TGTGCCAGCAGCCGGGACACCGCCTACGAGCAGTACTTC
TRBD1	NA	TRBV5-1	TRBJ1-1	CASSVTGTGNTEAFF	TGCGCCAGCAGCGTTACCGGGACAGGGAACACTGAAGCTTTCTTT
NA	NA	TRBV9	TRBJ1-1	CASSVGAGLGTEAFF	TGTGCCAGCAGCGTAGGAGCGGGGTTAGGCACTGAAGCTTTCTTT
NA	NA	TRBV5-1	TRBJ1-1	CASSLGGFNTEAFF	TGCGCCAGCAGCTTGGGAGGGTTTAACACTGAAGCTTTCTTT